The entry below gives a single TCR beta chain sequence along with its context. No cognate antigen has been identified for it. Base qualities are not provided; no much larger clone lies one nucleotide away. The CDR3 measures 13 amino acids from cysteine to phenylalanine. Only the CDR3 portion is preserved as DNA: 39 bases, with reading frame beginning at the first base. Trimming removed 8 bases from V and 7 bases from J, leaving 15 bases between the germline ends. According to the germline V gene, CDR1 reads SNHLY and CDR2 reads FYNNEI. This entry belongs to a study of control samples from healthy donors and cancer patients (dated by TCRdb to about 2020). The library was obtained by the immunoSEQ multiplex PCR assay. The source is immuneACCESS, and TCRdb retained only in-frame sequences with V and J called. Part of the clones is not carried over; for the studies checked, unresolved V genes explain less than half of this, and the remainder is unexplained. In this sample the table shows approximately 86,000 clones, approximately 93% of which occur a single time. Approximately 1.5% of the sample comes from the top ten.

The V and J genes are TRBV2 and TRBJ1-5; a weak D assignment points to TRBD1 (5 bases agree). The TCR sequence derives from a woman in her 30s in good health. What was sequenced was blood. The DNA sequence follows: TGTGCCAGCGGGGGGGTCAGGGCCCAGCCCCAGCATTTT. Protein translation: CASGGVRAQPQHF.